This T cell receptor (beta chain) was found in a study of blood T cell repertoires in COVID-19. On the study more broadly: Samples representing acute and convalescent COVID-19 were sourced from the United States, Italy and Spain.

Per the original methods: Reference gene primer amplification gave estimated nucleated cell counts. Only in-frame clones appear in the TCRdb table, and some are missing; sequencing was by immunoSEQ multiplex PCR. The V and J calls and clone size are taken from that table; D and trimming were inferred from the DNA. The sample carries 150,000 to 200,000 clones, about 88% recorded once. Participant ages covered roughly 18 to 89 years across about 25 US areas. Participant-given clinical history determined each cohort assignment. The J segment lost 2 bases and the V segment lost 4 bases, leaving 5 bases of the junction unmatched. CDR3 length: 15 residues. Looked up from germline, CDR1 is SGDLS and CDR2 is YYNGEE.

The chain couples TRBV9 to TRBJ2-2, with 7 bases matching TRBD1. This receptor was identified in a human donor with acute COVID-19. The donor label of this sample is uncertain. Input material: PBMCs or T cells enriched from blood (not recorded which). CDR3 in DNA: TGTGCCAGCAGCCTAACAGGGGTTAACACCGGGGAGCTGTTTTTT. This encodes CASSLTGVNTGELFF.